The rows below give T cell receptor beta chains drawn from one sample of a study of breast tumors, draining lymph nodes, adjacent tissues. TCRdb passed the multiplex PCR reads through MiXCR, listing each CDR3 protein once. The repertoire holds about 14,000 distinct CDR3 sequences, with around 58% as singletons. The specimen was tumor-adjacent breast tissue. Every receptor here comes from a female donor with breast cancer. Some clones in this sample may be carry-over from other donors' samples. The conserved cysteine and the conserved F or W are not part of the CDR3 here. Each record gives: D gene, V gene, J gene, CDR3 protein. The D gene is left open where the match is weak.

TRBD1	TRBV24-1	TRBJ2-2	ATTGTGVTGELF
.	TRBV20-1	TRBJ2-3	SARGSTDTPY
.	TRBV20-1	TRBJ2-5	SARVGGQQETQY
.	TRBV20-1	TRBJ2-7	SARKRGRSSEQY
TRBD1	TRBV5-1	TRBJ2-7	ASSLADRVGYEQY
.	TRBV29-1	TRBJ1-1	SVEGGYTEAF
.	TRBV29-1	TRBJ2-1	SVEDNWAKTNEQF
TRBD1	TRBV5-1	TRBJ1-4	ASSLGTGGEKLF
.	TRBV2	TRBJ2-7	ASSQTQGNEQY
TRBD2	TRBV20-1	TRBJ2-3	SATGSGRASGTDTQY
TRBD1	TRBV19	TRBJ2-4	ASSQSGQGRGIQY
.	TRBV11-3	TRBJ2-2	ASSLSVNTGELF
.	TRBV7-8	TRBJ1-6	ASSLEGNYNSPLH